A selection of T cell receptor beta chains follows, all from one sample in a study of neurological immune-mediated disorders. A single record per CDR3 protein comes from TCRdb applying MiXCR to the 5' RACE reads. The data hold 55,000 to 70,000 distinct CDR3 sequences, with 3.9% observed a single time. Sequencing was carried out using PBMCs. Source of these receptors: a man younger than 40 with multiple sclerosis. Each CDR3 is given with its conserved first and last residue. The D gene is left open where the match is weak. Clone size is shown for a subset of rows, as once, few, many or a class of expanded clone.

j_call	d_call	clone_size	v_call	cdr3_aa	cdr3_nt
TRBJ2-7	-	many	TRBV29-1	CSVRTAAEQYF	TGCAGCGTTAGGACGGCGGCCGAGCAGTACTTC
TRBJ1-2	TRBD1	many	TRBV6-5	CASSYSGQGAYVGGYTF	TGTGCCAGCAGTTACTCGGGACAGGGGGCGTACGTTGGAGGCTACACCTTC
TRBJ1-3	-	many	TRBV3-1	CASNQRSGGNTIYF	TGTGCCAGCAACCAGAGGTCTGGTGGAAACACCATATATTTT
TRBJ2-5	TRBD2	many	TRBV20-1	CSAIGTSGGDQETQYF	TGCAGTGCTATCGGGACTAGCGGGGGGGATCAAGAGACCCAGTACTTC
TRBJ2-1	-	-	TRBV12-3/TRBV12-4	CASSLSPRNEQFF	TGTGCCAGCAGTTTATCTCCAAGGAATGAGCAGTTCTTC
TRBJ2-7	-	many	TRBV7-2	CASSEYYEQYF	TGTGCCAGCAGCGAATACTACGAGCAGTACTTC
TRBJ2-7	-	many	TRBV5-6	CASSGGGNYEQYF	TGTGCCAGCAGCGGGGGCGGTAACTACGAGCAGTACTTC
TRBJ1-1	-	many	TRBV4-1	CASSPIGGTEAFF	TGCGCCAGCAGCCCAATAGGGGGGACTGAGGCTTTCTTT
TRBJ2-3	-	few	TRBV7-6	CASSLNSPDTQYF	TGTGCCAGCAGCTTAAATTCGCCAGATACGCAGTATTTT
TRBJ2-7	-	many	TRBV7-2	CASSSRQVPAEQYF	TGTGCCAGCAGCAGCCGACAGGTCCCAGCGGAGCAGTACTTC
TRBJ1-1	-	many	TRBV12-3/TRBV12-4	CASSWLLPNTEAFF	TGTGCCAGCAGTTGGTTACTGCCGAACACTGAAGCTTTCTTT
TRBJ2-5	-	many	TRBV12-3/TRBV12-4	CASSFFRGTQYF	TGTGCCAGCAGTTTCTTCCGGGGGACCCAGTACTTC
TRBJ1-6	TRBD1	-	TRBV5-1	CASSPTTGGGSPLNF	TGCGCCAGCAGCCCGACGACAGGGGGAGGTTCACCCCTCAACTTT
TRBJ1-5	-	few	TRBV19	CASSAGESNQPQHF	TGTGCCAGTAGTGCTGGGGAAAGCAATCAGCCCCAGCATTTT
TRBJ1-6	TRBD1	-	TRBV12-3/TRBV12-4	CASSLLGQGRNSPLNF	TGTGCCAGCAGTTTGCTGGGACAGGGGAGGAATTCACCCCTCAACTTT
TRBJ1-1	-	many	TRBV27	CASSPGLRNTEAFF	TGTGCCAGCAGTCCGGGACTTCGGAACACTGAAGCTTTCTTT
TRBJ2-1	-	many	TRBV4-3	CASSHDRSSYNEQFF	TGCGCCAGCAGCCATGATAGGAGCTCCTACAATGAGCAGTTCTTC
TRBJ1-1	-	many	TRBV5-1	CASSLQGGPNTEAFF	TGCGCCAGCAGCTTGCAGGGAGGCCCGAACACTGAAGCTTTCTTT
TRBJ1-4	-	many	TRBV12-3/TRBV12-4	CASSLSAIHEKLFF	TGTGCCAGCAGTTTATCAGCCATCCATGAAAAACTGTTTTTT
TRBJ2-1	-	many	TRBV7-9	CARGGTVGNEQFF	TGTGCCAGGGGGGGAACAGTCGGCAATGAGCAGTTCTTC
TRBJ1-1	-	many	TRBV5-1	CASSSQRAMNTEAFF	TGCGCCAGCAGTTCACAGAGAGCTATGAACACTGAAGCTTTCTTT
TRBJ1-5	-	many	TRBV28	CASSFAGDSNQPQHF	TGTGCCAGCAGTTTCGCGGGAGATAGCAATCAGCCCCAGCATTTT
TRBJ1-1	TRBD1	many	TRBV5-5	CASSVGTGLWAFF	TGTGCCAGCAGCGTAGGGACAGGGTTGTGGGCTTTCTTT
TRBJ2-5	TRBD1	many	TRBV6-1	CASSEFRTGGKETQYF	TGTGCCAGCAGTGAGTTCCGGACAGGGGGGAAGGAGACCCAGTACTTC
TRBJ1-1	-	-	TRBV11-2	CASSGIGVGDTEAFF	TGTGCCAGCAGCGGCATAGGGGTGGGGGACACTGAAGCTTTCTTT
TRBJ2-7	-	-	TRBV5-5	CASSFTGGRSSYEQYF	TGTGCCAGCAGCTTCACGGGGGGCAGGAGCTCCTACGAGCAGTACTTC
TRBJ2-7	-	many	TRBV20-1	CSARDTNYEQYF	TGCAGTGCTAGAGACACTAACTACGAGCAGTACTTC
TRBJ1-1	-	many	TRBV4-3	CASSQEISANTEAFF	TGCGCCAGCAGCCAAGAAATTTCCGCGAACACTGAAGCTTTCTTT
TRBJ2-1	-	few	TRBV19	CASLQNNEQFF	TGTGCCAGTCTCCAGAACAATGAGCAGTTCTTC
TRBJ1-1	-	many	TRBV20-1	CSASPPGRGTEAFF	TGCAGTGCTAGCCCCCCAGGCAGGGGCACTGAAGCTTTCTTT
TRBJ1-1	-	once	TRBV5-1	CASLLDPTGPEAFF	TGCGCCAGCCTCTTGGACCCGACGGGACCTGAAGCTTTCTTT
TRBJ2-5	TRBD1	many	TRBV5-1	CASSQTGDETQYF	TGCGCCAGCAGCCAGACAGGGGACGAGACCCAGTACTTC